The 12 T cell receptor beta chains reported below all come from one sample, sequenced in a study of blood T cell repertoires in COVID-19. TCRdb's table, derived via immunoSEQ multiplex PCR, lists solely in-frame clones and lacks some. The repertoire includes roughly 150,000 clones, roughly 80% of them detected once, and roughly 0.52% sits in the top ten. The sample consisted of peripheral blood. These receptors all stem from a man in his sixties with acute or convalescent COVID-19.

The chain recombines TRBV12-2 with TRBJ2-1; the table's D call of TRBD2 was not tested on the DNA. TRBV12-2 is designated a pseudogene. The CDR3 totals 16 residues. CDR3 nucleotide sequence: TGTGCAAGTCGCTCCTATAAGCGGGGGATTTACAATGAGCAGTTCTTC. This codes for CASRSYKRGIYNEQFF.

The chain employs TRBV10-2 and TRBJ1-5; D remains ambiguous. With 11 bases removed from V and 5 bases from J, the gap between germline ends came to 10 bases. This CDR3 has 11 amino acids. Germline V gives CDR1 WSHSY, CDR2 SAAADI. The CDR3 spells CAGREDQPQHF. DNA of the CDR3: TGCGCCGGGAGGGAAGATCAGCCCCAGCATTTT.

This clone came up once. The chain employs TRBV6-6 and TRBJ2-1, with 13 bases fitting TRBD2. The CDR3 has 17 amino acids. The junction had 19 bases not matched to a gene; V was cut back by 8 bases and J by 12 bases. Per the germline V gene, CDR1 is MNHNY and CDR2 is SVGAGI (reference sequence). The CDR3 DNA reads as TGTGCCAGCGGTCGCCTTGGGACTAGCGGGGTCCTGGAGGGGCAGTTCTTC. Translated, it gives CASGRLGTSGVLEGQFF.

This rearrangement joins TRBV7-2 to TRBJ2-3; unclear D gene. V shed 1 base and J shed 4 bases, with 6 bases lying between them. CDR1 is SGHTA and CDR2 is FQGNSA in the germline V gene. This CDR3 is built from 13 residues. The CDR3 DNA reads TGTGCCAGCAGCTTAGGTAGTCCAGATACGCAGTATTTT. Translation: CASSLGSPDTQYF.

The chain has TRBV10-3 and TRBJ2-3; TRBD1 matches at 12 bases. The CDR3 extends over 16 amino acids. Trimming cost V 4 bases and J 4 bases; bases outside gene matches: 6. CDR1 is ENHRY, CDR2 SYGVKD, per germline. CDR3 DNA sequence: TGTGCCATCAGTGGGGGACAGGGGGCGCTTGCAGATACGCAGTATTTT. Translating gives CAISGGQGALADTQYF.

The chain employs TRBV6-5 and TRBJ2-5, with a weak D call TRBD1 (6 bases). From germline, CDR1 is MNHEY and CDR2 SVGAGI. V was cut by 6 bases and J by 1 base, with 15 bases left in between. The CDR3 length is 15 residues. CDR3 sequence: CASSHLTDSQETQYF. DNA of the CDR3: TGTGCCAGCAGCCATTTAACGGACAGCCAAGAGACCCAGTACTTC.

CDR3 in DNA: TGTGCCAGCAGTACCGGGACAGTTGGCGAAAAACTGTTTTTT. This encodes CASSTGTVGEKLFF. V usage is TRBV2 and J usage is TRBJ1-4, with 7 bases aligning to TRBD1. Trimming cost V 5 bases and J 8 bases; bases outside gene matches: 8. This CDR3 contains 14 residues. From germline, CDR1 is SNHLY and CDR2 FYNNEI. Full variable domain (missing parts from reference TRBV2 and TRBJ1-4): EPEVTQTPSHQVTQMGQEVILRCVPISNHLYFYWYRQILGQKVEFLVSFYNNEISEKSEIFDDQFSVERPDGSNFTLKIRSTKLEDSAMYFCASSTGTVGEKLFFGSGTQLSVL.

The CDR3 DNA reads TGTGCCAGCAGACTATACTCCCTTGGCGAGCAGTACTTC. This gives the protein CASRLYSLGEQYF. The chain recombines TRBV27 with TRBJ2-7; D gene ambiguous. Trimming left V 6 bases short and J 6 bases short, with 15 bases between. Germline lookup yields CDR1 MNHEY and CDR2 SMNVEV (reference sequence). The CDR3 length is 13 residues.

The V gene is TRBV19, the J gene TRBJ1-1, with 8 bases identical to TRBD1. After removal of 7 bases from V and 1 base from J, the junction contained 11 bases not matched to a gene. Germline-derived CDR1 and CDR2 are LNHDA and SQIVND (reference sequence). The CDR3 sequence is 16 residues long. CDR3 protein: CASTSPGQVGNTEAFF. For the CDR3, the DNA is TGTGCCAGTACTTCTCCGGGACAGGTGGGGAACACTGAAGCTTTCTTT.

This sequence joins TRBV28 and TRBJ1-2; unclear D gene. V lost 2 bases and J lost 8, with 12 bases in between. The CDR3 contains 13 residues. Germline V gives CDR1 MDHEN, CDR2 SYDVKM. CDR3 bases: TGTGCCAGCAGTTTAACTACCTTCAAGGGCTACACCTTC. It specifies CASSLTTFKGYTF.

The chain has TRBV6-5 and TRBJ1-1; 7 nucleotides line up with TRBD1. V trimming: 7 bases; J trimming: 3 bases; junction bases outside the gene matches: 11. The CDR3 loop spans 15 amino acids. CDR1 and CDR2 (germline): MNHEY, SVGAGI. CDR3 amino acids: CASTPERGRDTEAFF. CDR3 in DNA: TGTGCCAGCACCCCCGAGAGGGGGCGGGACACTGAAGCTTTCTTT.

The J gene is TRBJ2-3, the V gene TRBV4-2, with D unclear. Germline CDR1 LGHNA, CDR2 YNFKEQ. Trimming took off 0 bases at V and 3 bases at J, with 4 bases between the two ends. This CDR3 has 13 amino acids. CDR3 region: CASSQDRTDTQYF. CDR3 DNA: TGTGCCAGCAGCCAAGATCGTACAGATACGCAGTATTTT.